The 21 T cell receptor beta chains below all came from one sample that was sequenced in a study of blood T cell repertoires in COVID-19. TCRdb's table, derived via immunoSEQ multiplex PCR, lists solely in-frame clones and lacks some. The sample records under 500,000 clones, 80% to 90% being singletons. The sequencing input was peripheral blood. These TCRs come from a woman between 25 and 40 years old with acute or convalescent COVID-19.

On this clone: Distinct nucleotide sequences in the sample also encode this CDR3. This sequence joins TRBV6-5 and TRBJ1-2; TRBD1 aligns across 9 bases. Trimming at V came to 6 bases and at J to 1 base, leaving 0 bases not matched to a gene. Germline values: CDR1 MNHEY, CDR2 SVGAGI. This CDR3 spans 13 amino acids. In DNA form, the CDR3 reads TGTGCCAGCAGGACAGGGGGTAACTATGGCTACACCTTC. Its translation: CASRTGGNYGYTF.

The chain couples TRBV30 to TRBJ1-3, with unresolved D. CDR3 size: 16 residues. Trimming removed 0 bases at V and 0 bases at J, with 12 bases between. The germline gives CDR1 GTSNPN, CDR2 SVGIG (reference sequence). For the CDR3, the DNA is TGTGCCTGGAGTGTACTTGCCGATAACTCTGGAAACACCATATATTTT. Protein sequence: CAWSVLADNSGNTIYF.

The rearrangement uses TRBV7-6 and TRBJ1-3, with D tentatively TRBD1 (5 bases). Germline assignment: CDR1 SGHVS and CDR2 FNYEAQ. Trimming stripped 0 bases from V and 8 bases from J, with 14 bases between. This CDR3 contains 15 residues. The CDR3 loop is CASSLAGRVRDTIYF. CDR3 in DNA: TGTGCCAGCAGCTTAGCGGGCAGGGTTAGAGACACCATATATTTT.

A few counts support this clone. V is TRBV7-8 and J is TRBJ2-7; TRBD2 matches 10 bases. The CDR3 is 13 residues long. Germline V gene data show CDR1 as SGHVS and CDR2 as FQNEAQ. J gave up 4 bases and V 6 bases, and 3 bases lay outside the gene matches. CDR3 region: CASSPTSGYEQYF. Here the CDR3 DNA reads TGTGCCAGCAGTCCGACTAGCGGGTACGAGCAGTACTTC.

This clone showed up just once. The genes are TRBV28 and TRBJ2-7, with 7 positions matching TRBD1. Per germline, CDR1 MDHEN and CDR2 SYDVKM. The CDR3 sequence is 14 residues long. J was trimmed by 3 bases and V by 6 bases; bases with no gene match: 8. The CDR3 bases are TGTGCCAGCAGCCCGGGGACAGAATACTACGAGCAGTACTTC. Translating gives CASSPGTEYYEQYF.

V gene TRBV20-1 combines with J gene TRBJ2-7; TRBD2 matches at 11 bases. With 3 bases clipped from V and 5 bases from J, the junction kept 15 bases outside the gene matches. The germline V gene has CDR1 DFQATT and CDR2 SNEGSKA (reference sequence). This CDR3 region has 17 residues. The CDR3 DNA reads TGCAGTGCTAGTAGTAGCGGGGGGGCCGGGAGTCCCCACGAGCAGTACTTC. Translating gives CSASSSGGAGSPHEQYF.

The chain recombines TRBV27 with TRBJ2-1, with 11 bases that match TRBD2. Germline loops: CDR1 MNHEY, CDR2 SMNVEV (reference sequence). This CDR3 spans 16 amino acids. V gave up 5 bases and J gave up 3 bases; unmatched junction bases: 6. CDR3 sequence reads: CASSLSGGANYNEQFF. The CDR3 nucleotides read TGTGCCAGCAGTCTTAGCGGGGGGGCTAACTACAATGAGCAGTTCTTC.

V is TRBV5-1 and J is TRBJ2-5, with D hard to call. The CDR3 has 14 amino acids. Trimming took 2 bases from V and 0 from J, leaving 8 bases between them. From germline, CDR1 is SGHRS and CDR2 YFSETQ. The CDR3 DNA is TGCGCCAGCAGCTTTTCAGGCAACCAAGAGACCCAGTACTTC. Protein sequence: CASSFSGNQETQYF.

The rearrangement uses TRBV14 and TRBJ2-5; 12 nucleotides align to TRBD2. The length of the CDR3 is 16 residues. V lost 2 bases to trimming and J lost 5 bases; unmatched junction nucleotides: 6. CDR1 SGHDN and CDR2 FVKESK come from the germline V gene. The CDR3 sequence: CASSQLAGGPLETQYF. Here the CDR3 DNA reads TGTGCCAGCAGCCAACTAGCGGGGGGGCCTTTGGAGACCCAGTACTTC.

This clone showed up just a few times. An end of the junction differs from the germline gene, which may be a read error. The J gene is TRBJ1-2, the V gene TRBV6-1; the D is unclear. CDR3 size: 11 residues. Germline-derived CDR1 and CDR2 are MNHNS and SASEGT. The CDR3 bases are TGTGCCAGCAGTGAAGCGCTGGCGGGGTGGTTT. It is translated as CASSEALAGWF.

The gene calls are TRBV12-5 and TRBJ1-5; D may be TRBD1 (5 bases). Germline V gene data show CDR1 as LGHNT and CDR2 as FRNRAP. CDR3 length equals 16 residues. Trimming shortened V by 3 bases and J by 2 bases, and 14 bases separated the two germline ends. The CDR3 protein is CASGFVARDGNQPQHF. The CDR3 DNA follows: TGTGCTAGTGGTTTCGTTGCCAGGGATGGCAATCAGCCCCAGCATTTT.

The chain has TRBV3-1 (or the pseudogene TRBV3-2) and TRBJ2-5, with 12 positions matching TRBD2. This CDR3 spans 19 amino acids. V was pared by 4 bases and J by 5 bases, with 17 bases of the junction left unmatched. The germline V gene encodes CDR1 LGHDT and CDR2 YNNKEL (reference sequence). This CDR3 reads CASSLHSSGGALSRETQYF. Written as DNA, the CDR3 is TGTGCCAGCAGCCTTCATTCTAGCGGGGGGGCATTAAGCCGGGAGACCCAGTACTTC.

In its sample, this clone was seen once. The rearrangement uses TRBV6-5 and TRBJ2-7; D possibly corresponds to TRBD1 (5 bases). V dropped 0 bases and J dropped 7 bases, with 7 bases sitting between them. Germline CDR1 and CDR2: MNHEY and SVGAGI. The CDR3 length is 12 residues. The CDR3 protein is CASSYSGLEQYF. CDR3 in DNA: TGTGCCAGCAGTTACTCGGGGCTGGAGCAGTACTTC.

The chain couples TRBV5-4 to TRBJ2-1; D remains ambiguous. Germline CDR1 reads SGHNT; CDR2 reads YYREEE (reference sequence). Trimming shortened V by 2 bases and J by 5 bases, and 11 bases separated the two germline ends. This CDR3 has 14 residues. CDR3 sequence reads: CASSLRDVDNEQFF. The CDR3, as DNA: TGTGCCAGCAGCTTAAGAGATGTAGACAATGAGCAGTTCTTC.

This chain uses TRBV7-2 with TRBJ2-1; TRBD2 aligns across 7 bases. V dropped 5 bases and J dropped 4; count of bases not matched to a gene: 8. Germline CDR1 is SGHTA and CDR2 is FQGNSA. This CDR3 has 15 residues. This CDR3 reads CASSPSSGAYNEQFF. The CDR3 DNA reads TGTGCCAGCAGCCCCTCTAGCGGAGCATACAATGAGCAGTTCTTC.

V usage is TRBV4-1 and J usage is TRBJ2-5, with 13 bases that match TRBD2. The CDR3 sequence is 17 residues long. The trim removed 4 bases at V and 5 bases at J, leaving 10 bases unmatched. CDR1 MGHRA and CDR2 YSYEKL come from the germline V gene. The CDR3 here is CASSLTSGGAQGETQYF. In DNA form, the CDR3 reads TGCGCCAGCAGCCTTACTAGCGGGGGGGCGCAGGGGGAGACCCAGTACTTC.

The chain combines TRBV4-1 with TRBJ1-1, with D tentatively TRBD1 (5 bases). The V gene lost 1 base and the J gene lost 4 bases, with 19 bases spanning the gap. Germline V gives CDR1 MGHRA, CDR2 YSYEKL. There are 17 residues in the CDR3. The CDR3 loop reads CASSQVIWQGDSTEAFF. CDR3 DNA sequence: TGCGCCAGCAGCCAAGTCATCTGGCAGGGTGATAGCACTGAAGCTTTCTTT.

This clone came up once. The chain carries TRBV30 and TRBJ2-2, with D uncertain. This CDR3 spans 12 amino acids. The ends were cut back, 2 bases at V and 4 bases at J, with 5 bases in the middle. Germline V gene lookup returns CDR1 GTSNPN and CDR2 SVGIG (reference sequence). This chain's CDR3 is CAWSISTGELFF. The CDR3 DNA sequence: TGTGCCTGGAGTATTAGCACCGGGGAGCTGTTTTTT.

The CDR3 sequence: CSVGLVLQETQYF. The CDR3 DNA reads as TGCAGCGTTGGTCTAGTACTCCAAGAGACCCAGTACTTC. This rearrangement joins TRBV29-1 to TRBJ2-5; D gene uncertain. The CDR3 covers 13 residues. Germline V CDR1 and CDR2: SQVTM, ANQGSEA. Deletions cut 4 bases from V and 1 base from J, with 10 bases between.

V gene TRBV14 combines with J gene TRBJ2-1, with D possibly matching TRBD2 (6 bases). V gave up 0 bases and J gave up 4 bases, with 13 bases separating them. The CDR3 is 16 amino acids. Germline CDR1 SGHDN, CDR2 FVKESK. The CDR3 sequence is CASSQEGVGGYNEQFF. CDR3 nucleotide sequence: TGTGCCAGCAGCCAAGAAGGGGTGGGGGGATACAATGAGCAGTTCTTC.

The rearrangement joins TRBV4-1 to TRBJ2-7; tentatively, D is TRBD1 (6 bases). The germline V gene has CDR1 MGHRA and CDR2 YSYEKL. CDR3 length: 16 amino acids. V dropped 4 bases and J dropped 3 bases, with 19 bases sitting between them. The CDR3 region is CASSPGRDIGHYEQYF. The CDR3 nucleotides are TGCGCCAGCAGCCCGGGTAGGGACATTGGGCACTACGAGCAGTACTTC.